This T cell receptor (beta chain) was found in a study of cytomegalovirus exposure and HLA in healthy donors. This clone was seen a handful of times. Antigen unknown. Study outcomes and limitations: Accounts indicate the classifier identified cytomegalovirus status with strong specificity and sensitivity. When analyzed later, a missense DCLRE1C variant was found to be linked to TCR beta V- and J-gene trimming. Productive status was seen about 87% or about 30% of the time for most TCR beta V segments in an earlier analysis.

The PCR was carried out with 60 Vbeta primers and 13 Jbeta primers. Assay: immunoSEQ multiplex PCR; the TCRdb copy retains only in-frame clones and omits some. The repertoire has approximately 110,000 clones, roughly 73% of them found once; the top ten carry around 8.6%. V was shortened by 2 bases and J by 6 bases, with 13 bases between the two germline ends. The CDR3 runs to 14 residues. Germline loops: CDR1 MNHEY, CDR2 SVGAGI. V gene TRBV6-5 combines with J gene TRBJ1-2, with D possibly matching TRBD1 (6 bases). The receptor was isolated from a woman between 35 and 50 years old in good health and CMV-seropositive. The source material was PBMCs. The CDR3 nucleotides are TGTGCCAGCAGTTACGCTTGGGGGGGCCATGGCTACACCTTC. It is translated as CASSYAWGGHGYTF.